The present T cell receptor (beta chain) was sequenced within a study of T cells in Graves' hyperthyroidism and ophthalmopathy. Amplification of TCR beta CDR3 regions was performed using RNA transcripts as template. Carried out on the TCR CDR3, a first-round RT-PCR used the HTBI primer set. One entry per CDR3 protein, called by TCRdb with MiXCR from the multiplex PCR reads. The sample has around 600,000 distinct CDR3 sequences, around a sixth seen once. V lost 5 bases and J lost 5, with 15 bases in between. The CDR3 contains 14 residues. This clonotype has only a few counts. The receptor was isolated from a woman in her 30s with Graves' hyperthyroidism. Sequencing was carried out using blood. V is TRBV12-3 or TRBV12-4 and J is TRBJ1-1, with D possibly TRBD1 on 6 matching bases. CDR3 amino acids: CASSLTGKRTEAFF. The CDR3 nucleotides read TGTGCCAGCAGTCTCACAGGGAAGCGGACTGAAGCTTTCTTT.